This T cell receptor (beta chain) stems from a study of shared clonotypes between healthy human individuals. The count of this clone is one. From germline, CDR1 is KGHSH and CDR2 LQKENI. Unmatched junction bases numbered 12, after V lost 1 base and J lost 1 base. The CDR3 has 18 amino acids. A deep-level run was used for the assay. Measured with immunoSEQ multiplex PCR; TCRdb has only the in-frame clones, and not every one. The table includes hundreds of thousands of clones, 90% to 97% detected once. This chain links TRBV18 with TRBJ2-7, with 8 nucleotides matching TRBD2. Sequenced input: naive CD4+ T cells sorted from blood. Documented subset: CD45RA+ positively selected. The receptor comes from a woman under 40 in good health. CDR3 protein: CASSPRRLAGYWSYEQYF. The CDR3 coding sequence is TGTGCCAGCTCACCACGACGTCTAGCGGGTTATTGGTCCTACGAGCAGTACTTC. Drawing the rest from reference TRBV18 and TRBJ2-7, the complete variable domain is NAGVMQNPRHLVRRRGQEARLRCSPMKGHSHVYWYRQLPEEGLKFMVYLQKENIIDESGMPKERFSAEFPKEGPSILRIQQVVRGDSAAYFCASSPRRLAGYWSYEQYFGPGTRLTVT.